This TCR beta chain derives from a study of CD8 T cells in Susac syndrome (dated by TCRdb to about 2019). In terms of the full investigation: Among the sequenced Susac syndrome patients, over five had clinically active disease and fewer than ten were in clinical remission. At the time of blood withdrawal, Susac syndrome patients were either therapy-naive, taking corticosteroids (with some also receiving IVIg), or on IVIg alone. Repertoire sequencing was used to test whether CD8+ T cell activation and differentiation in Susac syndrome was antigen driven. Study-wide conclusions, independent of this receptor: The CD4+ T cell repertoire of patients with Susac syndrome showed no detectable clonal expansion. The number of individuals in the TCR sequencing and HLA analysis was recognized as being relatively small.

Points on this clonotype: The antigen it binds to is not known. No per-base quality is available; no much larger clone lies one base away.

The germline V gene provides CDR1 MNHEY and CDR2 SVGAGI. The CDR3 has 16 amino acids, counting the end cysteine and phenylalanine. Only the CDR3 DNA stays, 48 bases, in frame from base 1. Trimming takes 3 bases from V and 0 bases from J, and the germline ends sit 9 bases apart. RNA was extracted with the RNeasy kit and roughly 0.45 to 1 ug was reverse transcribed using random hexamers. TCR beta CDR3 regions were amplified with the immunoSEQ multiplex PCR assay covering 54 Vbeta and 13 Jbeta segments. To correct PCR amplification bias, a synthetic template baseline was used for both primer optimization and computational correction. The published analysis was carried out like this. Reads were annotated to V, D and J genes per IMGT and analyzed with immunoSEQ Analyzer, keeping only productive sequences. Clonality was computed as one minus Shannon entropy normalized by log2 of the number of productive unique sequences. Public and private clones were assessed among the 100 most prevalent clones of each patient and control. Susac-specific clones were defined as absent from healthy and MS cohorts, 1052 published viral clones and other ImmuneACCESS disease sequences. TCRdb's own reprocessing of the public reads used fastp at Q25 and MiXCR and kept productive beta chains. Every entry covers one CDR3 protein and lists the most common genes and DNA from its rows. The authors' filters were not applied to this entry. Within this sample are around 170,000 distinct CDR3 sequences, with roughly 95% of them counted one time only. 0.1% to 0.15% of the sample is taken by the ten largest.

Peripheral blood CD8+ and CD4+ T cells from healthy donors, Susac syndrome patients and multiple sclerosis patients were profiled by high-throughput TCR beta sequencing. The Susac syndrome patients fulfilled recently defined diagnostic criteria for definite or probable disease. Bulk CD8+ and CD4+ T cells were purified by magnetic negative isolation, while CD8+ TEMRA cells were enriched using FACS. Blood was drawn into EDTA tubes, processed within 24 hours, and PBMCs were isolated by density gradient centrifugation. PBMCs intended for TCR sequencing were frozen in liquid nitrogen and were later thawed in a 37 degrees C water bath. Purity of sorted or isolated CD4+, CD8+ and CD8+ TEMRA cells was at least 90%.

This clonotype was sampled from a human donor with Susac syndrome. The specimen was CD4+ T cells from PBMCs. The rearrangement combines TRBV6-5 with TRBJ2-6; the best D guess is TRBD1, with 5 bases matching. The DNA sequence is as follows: TGTGCCAGCAGTTATTTCAGGGCCTCTGGGGCCAACGTCCTGACTTTC. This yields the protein CASSYFRASGANVLTF.